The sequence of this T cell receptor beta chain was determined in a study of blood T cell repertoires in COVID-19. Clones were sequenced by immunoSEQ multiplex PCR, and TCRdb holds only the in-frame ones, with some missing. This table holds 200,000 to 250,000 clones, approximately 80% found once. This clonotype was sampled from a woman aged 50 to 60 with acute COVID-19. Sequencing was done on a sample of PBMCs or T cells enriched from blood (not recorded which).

The chain's CDR3 is CASSQFEGRDTQYF. The CDR3 nucleotides are TGCGCCAGCAGCCAATTTGAGGGGAGGGATACGCAGTATTTT. The rearrangement joins TRBV4-1 to TRBJ2-3; possible D gene TRBD2, 6 bases. This CDR3 has 14 residues. CDR1 MGHRA and CDR2 YSYEKL come from the germline V gene. With 2 bases removed from V and 6 bases from J, the gap between germline ends came to 12 bases.